Presented here are 23 T cell receptor beta chains from one specimen sequenced in a study of shared clonotypes between healthy human individuals. The method was immunoSEQ multiplex PCR; TCRdb's version includes in-frame clones alone and lacks a portion of them. Here the sample spans about 1 million clones, approximately 72% being singletons. The sample consisted of memory CD4+ T cells sorted from blood. The subset denotes: CD45RA-negative fraction. The receptors come from a man younger than 35 in good health.

Regarding this clone: Different DNA sequences within this sample yield the same CDR3. The chain combines TRBV2 with TRBJ1-3; tentatively, D is TRBD1 (6 bases). CDR1 is SNHLY, CDR2 FYNNEI, per germline. The CDR3 runs to 15 residues. V was pared by 5 bases and J by 0 bases, with 11 bases between. The CDR3 here is CASSRDRNSGNTIYF. CDR3 nucleotide sequence: TGTGCCAGCAGTCGTGACAGGAACTCTGGAAACACCATATATTTT.

The chain has TRBV11-2 and TRBJ2-2, with D possibly matching TRBD2 (6 bases). CDR1 is SGHAT, CDR2 FQNNGV, per germline. The CDR3 contains 17 residues. V dropped 5 bases and J dropped 0 bases, with 16 bases sitting between them. CDR3 sequence: CASSREPGLANTGELFF. The CDR3 DNA reads TGTGCCAGCAGCCGAGAGCCGGGACTCGCGAACACCGGGGAGCTGTTTTTT. Variable domain in full (rest from reference TRBV11-2 and TRBJ2-2): EAGVAQSPRYKIIEKRQSVAFWCNPISGHATLYWYQQILGQGPKLLIQFQNNGVVDDSQLPKDRFSAERLKGVDSTLKIQPAKLEDSAVYLCASSREPGLANTGELFFGEGSRLTVL.

This chain uses TRBV2 with TRBJ2-2; 10 positions agree with TRBD1. Germline values: CDR1 SNHLY, CDR2 FYNNEI. The V segment lost 6 bases and the J segment 7 bases; nucleotides outside the gene matches: 5. This CDR3 region has 14 residues. This chain's CDR3 is CASRPGQGYGELFF. The CDR3 bases are TGTGCCAGCAGGCCGGGACAGGGGTACGGGGAGCTGTTTTTT.

The chain carries TRBV5-1 and TRBJ2-7, with 10 bases that match TRBD2. Germline CDR1 and CDR2: SGHRS and YFSETQ. Germline trimming cut 2 bases from V and 6 bases from J; bases unmatched to any gene: 8. The CDR3 spans 15 residues. The CDR3 DNA follows: TGCGCCAGCAGCTTCACTAGCGGGATAGCAGGCGAGCAGTACTTC. Its protein is CASSFTSGIAGEQYF.

The J gene is TRBJ1-2, the V gene TRBV5-6, with TRBD1 as a possible D gene (5 bases). The CDR3 has 15 amino acids. Germline assignment: CDR1 SGHDT and CDR2 YYEEEE. V lost 6 bases to trimming and J lost 5 bases, with 20 bases between them. CDR3 loop: CASNFPGGGSYGYTF. In nucleotides, the CDR3 is TGTGCCAGCAACTTCCCGGGGGGGGGAAGTTATGGCTACACCTTC.

The chain carries TRBV6-5 and TRBJ1-1; 10 bases line up with TRBD1. Germline CDR1 is MNHEY and CDR2 is SVGAGI. This CDR3 is 15 amino acids long. Unmatched junction bases numbered 14, after V lost 6 bases and J lost 10 bases. CDR3 bases: TGTGCCAGCAGCCCGACCGGGACAGGGGCTTTATCAGCTTTCTTT. Its translation: CASSPTGTGALSAFF.

V usage is TRBV5-6 and J usage is TRBJ1-1, with D perhaps TRBD1 (5 bases). V shed 5 bases and J shed 2 bases, with 10 bases lying between them. The germline V gene encodes CDR1 SGHDT and CDR2 YYEEEE. The CDR3 covers 13 residues. CDR3 nucleotides: TGTGCCAGCAGGCGGGGGGGAAACACTGAAGCTTTCTTT. This encodes CASRRGGNTEAFF.

The chain recombines TRBV5-1 with TRBJ1-5; a weak D match, TRBD1 (6 bases). This CDR3 has 14 amino acids. The V end was cut by 4 bases, the J end by 5 bases, with 13 bases between. Germline V gives CDR1 SGHRS, CDR2 YFSETQ. The CDR3 DNA sequence: TGCGCCAGCAGCAAATACTCAGGGGATCAGCCCCAGCATTTT. This gives the protein CASSKYSGDQPQHF. Filled out from reference TRBV5-1 and TRBJ1-5, the complete variable domain reads KAGVTQTPRYLIKTRGQQVTLSCSPISGHRSVSWYQQTPGQGLQFLFEYFSETQRNKGNFPGRFSGRQFSNSRSEMNVSTLELGDSALYLCASSKYSGDQPQHFGDGTRLSIL.

V and J are TRBV29-1 and TRBJ1-5; 9 bases are shared with TRBD1. V shed 6 bases, J shed 4 bases, and the junction held 7 bases outside the gene matches. Germline CDR1 and CDR2: SQVTM and ANQGSEA. There are 14 residues in the CDR3. CDR3 sequence: CSVTGTGINQPQHF. The CDR3 DNA reads as TGCAGCGTAACCGGGACAGGGATTAATCAGCCCCAGCATTTT.

The gene calls are TRBV19 and TRBJ2-5; no firm D call. V was cut by 3 bases and J by 4 bases, with 9 bases left in between. CDR3 length equals 13 residues. CDR1 and CDR2 from the germline V gene are LNHDA and SQIVND (reference sequence). CDR3 amino acids: CASSIWWGETQYF. Written as DNA, the CDR3 is TGTGCCAGTAGTATCTGGTGGGGAGAGACCCAGTACTTC.

The gene calls are TRBV30 and TRBJ1-2; possibly TRBD1 for D (6 bases). V was shortened by 5 bases and J by 8 bases, with 9 bases between the two germline ends. Germline-derived CDR1 and CDR2 are GTSNPN and SVGIG (reference sequence). The CDR3 is 10 amino acids. CDR3 nucleotide sequence: TGTGCCTGGGGGGGCTGGGGCTACACCTTC. Its protein is CAWGGWGYTF.

V gene TRBV2 combines with J gene TRBJ2-7; a possible D gene is TRBD2 (5 bases). The germline CDR1 and CDR2 sequences are SNHLY and FYNNEI. Trimming took off 1 base at V and 3 bases at J, with 13 bases between the two ends. This CDR3 has 15 amino acids. As DNA, the CDR3 is TGTGCCAGCAGTGAAGGCCAGGCGAGGGTCTACGAGCAGTACTTC. Its translation is CASSEGQARVYEQYF.

This chain connects TRBV28 to TRBJ1-3; 10 bases agree with TRBD1. V shed 2 bases, J shed 0 bases, and the junction held 1 base outside the gene matches. The germline CDR1 and CDR2 sequences are MDHEN and SYDVKM. The CDR3 totals 16 residues. The CDR3 is CASSLGTGASGNTIYF. CDR3 sequence (DNA): TGTGCCAGCAGTTTAGGGACAGGGGCCTCTGGAAACACCATATATTTT.

V usage is TRBV6-1 and J usage is TRBJ1-5; D may be TRBD1 (6 bases). Trimming shortened V by 3 bases and J by 7 bases, and 13 bases separated the two germline ends. The CDR3 is made up of 14 amino acids. Per the germline V gene, CDR1 is MNHNS and CDR2 is SASEGT. CDR3 loop: CASSERGQRQPQHF. The CDR3 DNA follows: TGTGCCAGCAGTGAGCGCGGACAGAGGCAGCCCCAGCATTTT.

The chain links TRBV5-4 to TRBJ2-3; 10 bases line up with TRBD2. The V segment lost 3 bases and the J segment 2 bases; nucleotides outside the gene matches: 9. The germline V gene has CDR1 SGHNT and CDR2 YYREEE (reference sequence). This CDR3 comprises 17 residues. As DNA, the CDR3 is TGTGCCAGCAGCTCTCTTAAAGCGGGGGGGCCCACAGATACGCAGTATTTT. Encoded protein: CASSSLKAGGPTDTQYF.

The chain is built from TRBV5-1 and TRBJ2-5; 9 bases agree with TRBD1. J lost 3 bases, V lost 4 bases, and 7 bases had no gene match. The germline V gene encodes CDR1 SGHRS and CDR2 YFSETQ. The CDR3 contains 15 residues. CDR3 sequence: CASSADGTGKETQYF. CDR3 coding DNA: TGCGCCAGCAGCGCCGATGGGACAGGGAAAGAGACCCAGTACTTC.

The V gene is TRBV7-9, the J gene TRBJ1-2; no clear D. The CDR3 runs 13 residues. CDR1 is SEHNR, CDR2 FQNEAQ, per germline (reference sequence). V was clipped by 5 bases and J by 4 bases, with 11 bases between them. CDR3 loop: CASSQDRLYGYTF. The CDR3 DNA sequence: TGTGCCAGCAGCCAAGACCGCCTCTATGGCTACACCTTC.

This chain connects TRBV5-6 to TRBJ2-5; 7 bases map to TRBD1. The CDR3 runs to 15 residues. After removal of 0 bases from V and 2 bases from J, the junction contained 4 bases not matched to a gene. CDR1 SGHDT and CDR2 YYEEEE come from the germline V gene. The CDR3 region has the DNA TGTGCCAGCAGCTTGGCCCCGGGACAGCAAGAGACCCAGTACTTC. This encodes CASSLAPGQQETQYF.

The chain has TRBV9 and TRBJ2-7; 11 bases agree with TRBD1. V dropped 3 bases and J dropped 2; count of bases not matched to a gene: 4. CDR3 length: 15 residues. Germline V gives CDR1 SGDLS, CDR2 YYNGEE. CDR3 in DNA: TGTGCCAGCAGCGCGGGGACAGGGGGGGCCTACGAGCAGTACTTC. It is translated as CASSAGTGGAYEQYF.

This clone was detected once. The gene calls are TRBV7-2 and TRBJ2-5; no clear D. Germline CDR1 is SGHTA and CDR2 is FQGNSA. V shed 3 bases and J shed 7 bases, with 9 bases lying between them. The CDR3 is 12 amino acids. The DNA of the CDR3 is TGTGCCAGCAGCTTCGATGTTCGGACCCAGTACTTC. This translates into CASSFDVRTQYF.

The chain has TRBV9 and TRBJ2-3; 8 positions agree with TRBD1. Germline loops: CDR1 SGDLS, CDR2 YYNGEE. The V and J ends lost 3 bases and 2 bases, in that order; junction bases with no gene match: 5. This CDR3 contains 15 residues. The CDR3 DNA is TGTGCCAGCAGCGCCGACAGGGGCGCCACAGATACGCAGTATTTT. Protein product: CASSADRGATDTQYF.

V gene TRBV10-1 combines with J gene TRBJ2-3; no firm D call. V lost 6 bases and J lost 6, with 13 bases in between. Germline V gives CDR1 WNHNN, CDR2 SYGVQD (reference sequence). The CDR3 covers 13 residues. The CDR3 loop reads CASSGERRDTQYF. The CDR3 DNA reads TGCGCCAGCAGCGGCGAACGAAGGGATACGCAGTATTTT.

With regard to this clone: Other DNA sequences from this sample encode an identical CDR3 as well. The V call is TRBV5-1, the J call TRBJ2-1; D is undetermined. With 4 bases removed from V and 4 bases from J, the gap between germline ends came to 9 bases. The CDR3 is 13 amino acids. Germline CDR1 and CDR2: SGHRS and YFSETQ. The chain's CDR3 is CASSPGPYNEQFF. As DNA, the CDR3 is TGCGCCAGCAGCCCCGGGCCTTACAATGAGCAGTTCTTC.